This section outlines one T cell receptor (beta chain) sequence together with its context. This sample is part of a study of blood T cell repertoires in COVID-19. Looking at the study overall: PBMCs, B-cell-depleted T cells, or T cells were the source of the cDNA or gDNA that made up the material.

Profiling relied on immunoSEQ multiplex PCR, and the TCRdb table lists in-frame clones only, not all of them. The repertoire consists of about 130,000 clones, with approximately 83% occurring once and the leading ten covering roughly 10%. What was sequenced was peripheral blood. The TCR was taken from a man aged 55 to 70 with acute or convalescent COVID-19.

CDR3 in DNA: TGCGCCAGCAGCCAAGATGGAGGTTCCTACAATGAGCAGTTCTTC. Translation gives CASSQDGGSYNEQFF. The rearrangement links TRBV4-1 to TRBJ2-1; possibly TRBD2 for D (5 bases). Between the trimmed V and J ends, which lost 0 bases and 1 base, there was a span of 7 bases. Per the germline V gene, CDR1 is MGHRA and CDR2 is YSYEKL. This CDR3 comprises 15 residues.